This TCR beta chain was profiled in a study of cytomegalovirus exposure and HLA in healthy donors. This CDR3 spans 16 amino acids. The germline CDR1 and CDR2 sequences are SGHNT and YYREEE (reference sequence). V dropped 4 bases and J dropped 6; count of bases not matched to a gene: 13. 13 Jbeta primers and 60 Vbeta primers were used for the PCR. Sequenced by immunoSEQ multiplex PCR; TCRdb stores in-frame clones only, minus some. The sample has approximately 190,000 clones, roughly 84% seen once; the top ten hold roughly 2.6%. Overall study results and limits: Later analysis identified several of the most significant clusters that appeared linked to common viral pathogens.

As for this clone: The target antigen is unknown.

The study sampled nominally healthy donors, though unrecorded immune exposures were likely. The receptor's source is a woman aged 45-65 years in good health and CMV-seropositive. The chain links TRBV5-4 to TRBJ1-2; 9 bases match TRBD1. Sequencing was carried out using PBMCs. CDR3 coding DNA: TGTGCCAGCAGCCCGGCCCTAGGGACAGGGTATGATGGCTACACCTTC. Translating gives CASSPALGTGYDGYTF.